The subject of this entry is one T cell receptor beta chain. One entry per CDR3 protein results from TCRdb running MiXCR on the 5' RACE reads. The table lists around 250,000 distinct CDR3 sequences, around 16% of them singletons. Germline assignment: CDR1 SGHTA and CDR2 FQGTGA. The CDR3 is 15 residues long. V lost 5 bases to trimming and J lost 6 bases; unmatched junction nucleotides: 11. The sample is drawn from a study of T-cell memory formation after mild COVID-19. The source of this sequence is a young man who had mild COVID-19 (a few samples of this study predate the infection). Cell type and time point are not known. This chain joins TRBV7-3 and TRBJ1-2; 8 nucleotides line up with TRBD1. Source material: PBMCs or a T cell subset sorted from them (not recorded which). CDR3 sequence: CASSRGQGSSDGYTF. Here the CDR3 DNA reads TGTGCCAGCAGCCGAGGACAGGGTAGTTCGGATGGCTACACCTTC.